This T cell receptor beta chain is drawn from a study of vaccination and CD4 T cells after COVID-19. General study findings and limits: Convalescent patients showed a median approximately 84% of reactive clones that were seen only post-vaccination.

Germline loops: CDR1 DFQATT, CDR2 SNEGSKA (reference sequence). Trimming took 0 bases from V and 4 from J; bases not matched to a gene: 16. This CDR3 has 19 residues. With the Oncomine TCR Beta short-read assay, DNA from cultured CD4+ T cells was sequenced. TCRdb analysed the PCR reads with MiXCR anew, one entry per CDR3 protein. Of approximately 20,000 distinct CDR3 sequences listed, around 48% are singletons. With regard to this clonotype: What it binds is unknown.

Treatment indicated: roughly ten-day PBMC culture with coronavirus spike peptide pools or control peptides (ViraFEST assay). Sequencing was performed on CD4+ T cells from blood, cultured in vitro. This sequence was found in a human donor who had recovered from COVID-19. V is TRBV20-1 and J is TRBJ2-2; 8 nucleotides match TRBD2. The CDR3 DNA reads TGCAGTGCTAGAGATCGGGTTAGAATAGCGGGAAGGAGCACCGGGGAGCTGTTTTTT. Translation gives CSARDRVRIAGRSTGELFF.